One and the same sample provided the 5 T cell receptor beta chains below, sequenced in a study of human T cells and chemical hapten exposure. TCRdb redid the calling of the RACE reads with MiXCR, one entry per CDR3 protein. The sample carries under 200,000 distinct CDR3 sequences, more than 25% recorded once. Specified time point: pre-sensitization, week 0. Treatment of the sample: therapeutic diphenylcyclopropenone sensitization with weekly scalp DPC. Sequenced here: whole blood, sampled in connection with sensitization to the hapten diphenylcyclopropenone (DPC). These receptor sequences come from a woman aged 25 to 39 with alopecia areata. Some clones in this sample may be carry-over from other donors' samples.

This clonotype showed up just once. The rearrangement joins TRBV9 to TRBJ2-3, with TRBD2 identical over 12 bases. The length of the CDR3 is 18 residues. The V and J ends lost 0 bases and 6 bases, in that order; junction bases with no gene match: 11. Germline CDR1 is SGDLS and CDR2 is YYNGEE. CDR3 bases: TGTGCCAGCAGCGTAGATCAAGGACTAGCGGGGTCTTCGGATACGCAGTATTTT. Its protein product is CASSVDQGLAGSSDTQYF. Filled out from reference TRBV9 and TRBJ2-3, the complete variable domain reads DSGVTQTPKHLITATGQRVTLRCSPRSGDLSVYWYQQSLDQGLQFLIQYYNGEERAKGNILERFSAQQFPDLHSELNLSSLELGDSALYFCASSVDQGLAGSSDTQYFGPGTRLTVL.

This chain joins TRBV5-5 and TRBJ2-1; D is ambiguous. The CDR3 sequence is 13 residues long. The V gene lost 0 bases and the J gene lost 4 bases, with 5 bases spanning the gap. The V gene's germline CDR1 is SGHKS and CDR2 YYEKEE (reference sequence). The CDR3 loop reads CASSLALYNEQFF. CDR3 bases: TGTGCCAGCAGCTTGGCCCTGTACAATGAGCAGTTCTTC.

This clonotype was seen a handful of times. This chain links TRBV29-1 with TRBJ1-1; D is possibly TRBD1 (6 bases). The CDR3 consists of 13 residues. V lost 4 bases and J 0 bases, leaving 9 bases between the germline ends. CDR1 SQVTM and CDR2 ANQGSEA come from the germline V gene. The CDR3 protein is CSVVQGMNTEAFF. Written as DNA, the CDR3 is TGCAGCGTTGTACAGGGTATGAACACTGAAGCTTTCTTT.

In its sample, this clonotype was seen a few times. The chain joins TRBV10-3 to TRBJ1-4; unclear D gene. Germline CDR1 reads ENHRY; CDR2 reads SYGVKD. The CDR3 has 13 residues. Trimming removed 3 bases at V and 6 bases at J, with 8 bases between. This chain's CDR3 is CAISDRRDEKLFF. The CDR3 DNA is TGTGCCATCAGTGACAGGCGGGATGAAAAACTGTTTTTT.

This chain uses TRBV7-2 with TRBJ2-1; 10 bases match TRBD2. The V gene's germline CDR1 is SGHTA and CDR2 FQGNSA. The V gene end was trimmed by 4 bases and the J gene end by 8 bases; junction bases not matched to a gene: 11. CDR3 length: 16 amino acids. The CDR3 here is CASSSRLAGLLDEQFF. CDR3 in DNA: TGTGCCAGCAGCTCGAGACTAGCGGGTTTATTAGATGAGCAGTTCTTC.